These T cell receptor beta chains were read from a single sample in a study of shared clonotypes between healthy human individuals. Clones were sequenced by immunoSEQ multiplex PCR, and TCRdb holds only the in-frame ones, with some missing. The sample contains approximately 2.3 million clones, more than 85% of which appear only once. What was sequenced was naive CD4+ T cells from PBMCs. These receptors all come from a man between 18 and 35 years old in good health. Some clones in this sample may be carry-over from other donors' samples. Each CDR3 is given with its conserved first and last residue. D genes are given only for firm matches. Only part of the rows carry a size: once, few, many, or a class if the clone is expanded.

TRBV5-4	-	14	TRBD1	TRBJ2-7	TGTGCCAGCAGCTTGTACGGGACAGCCTACGAGCAGTACTTC	CASSLYGTAYEQYF
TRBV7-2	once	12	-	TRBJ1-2	TGTGCCAGCAGCTTAGCGCACGATGGCTACACCTTC	CASSLAHDGYTF
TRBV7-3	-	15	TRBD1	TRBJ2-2	TGTGCCAGCAGCCACCACAGGGGTAATCCCGGGGAGCTGTTTTTT	CASSHHRGNPGELFF
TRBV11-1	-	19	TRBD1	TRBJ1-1	TGTGCCAGCAGCTCCTCGCCCCCCGGGACAGCCCTTGGGTACACTGAAGCTTTCTTT	CASSSSPPGTALGYTEAFF
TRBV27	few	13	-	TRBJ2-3	TGTGCCAGCAGTTACAGCCGCACAGATACGCAGTATTTT	CASSYSRTDTQYF
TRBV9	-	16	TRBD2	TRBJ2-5	TGTGCCAGCAGCGTAGGAGGACTAGCGGGAGAAGAGACCCAGTACTTC	CASSVGGLAGEETQYF
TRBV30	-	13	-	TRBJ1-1	TGTGCCTGGAGTGTACGCGGGAACACTGAAGCTTTCTTT	CAWSVRGNTEAFF
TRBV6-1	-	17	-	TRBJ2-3	TGTGCCAGCAGTGGGATCATTGGGACGGGGGAATTGGGTACGCAGTATTTT	CASSGIIGTGELGTQYF
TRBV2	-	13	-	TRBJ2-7	TGTGCCAGCAGTGAAGGGCCCTACTACGAGCAGTACTTC	CASSEGPYYEQYF
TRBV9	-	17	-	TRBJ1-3	TGTGCCAGCAGCGTAGCTGGGACATCTAGCTCTGGAAACACCATATATTTT	CASSVAGTSSSGNTIYF
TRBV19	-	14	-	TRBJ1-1	TGTGCCAGTAGTATAGAGCGGGGAAGCGGGAAAGCTTTCTTT	CASSIERGSGKAFF
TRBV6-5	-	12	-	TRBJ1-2	TGTGCCAGCAAACCCGGGGGATATGGCTACACCTTC	CASKPGGYGYTF
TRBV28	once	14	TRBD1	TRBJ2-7	TGTGCCAGCAGTGAGGGACAGGGGATCGGTGAGCAGTACTTC	CASSEGQGIGEQYF
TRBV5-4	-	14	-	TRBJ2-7	TGTGCCAGCAGCCCTTCCCTGGACAATAACGAGCAGTACTTC	CASSPSLDNNEQYF
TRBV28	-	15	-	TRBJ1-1	TGTGCCAGCACCTCAGCAACGACAGGGAACACTGAAGCTTTCTTT	CASTSATTGNTEAFF
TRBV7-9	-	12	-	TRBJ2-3	TGTGCCAGCAGCCCAACTAGTAACACGCAGTATTTT	CASSPTSNTQYF
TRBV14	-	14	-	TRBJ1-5	TGTGCCAGCAGCCTAGGGGGGGCGGGTCAGCCCCAGCATTTT	CASSLGGAGQPQHF
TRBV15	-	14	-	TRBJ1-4	TGTGCCACCAGCAGAGGCAGGGATCGGGAAAAACTGTTTTTT	CATSRGRDREKLFF
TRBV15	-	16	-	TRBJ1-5	TGTGCCACCAGCAGAGCCCAGGGAAGGAGCAATCAGCCCCAGCATTTT	CATSRAQGRSNQPQHF
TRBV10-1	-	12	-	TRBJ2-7	TGCGCCCGCCGCAGGTCGTTGGGCGAGCAGTACTTC	CARRRSLGEQYF
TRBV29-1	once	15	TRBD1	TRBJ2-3	TGCAGCGTAGGAGGACGAGGGGGCGGCACAGATACGCAGTATTTT	CSVGGRGGGTDTQYF
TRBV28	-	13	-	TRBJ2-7	TGTGCCAGCACTTCCCCGACTCGGTACGAGCAGTACTTC	CASTSPTRYEQYF
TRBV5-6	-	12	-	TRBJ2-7	TGTGCCAGCAGCTTAAATACGGGCGGGCAGTACTTC	CASSLNTGGQYF
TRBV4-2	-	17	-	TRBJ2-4	TGTGCCAGCAGCCAAGAAAGCGGAGGGCCAGGGGGAGGCATTCAGTACTTC	CASSQESGGPGGGIQYF
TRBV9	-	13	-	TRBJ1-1	TGTGCCAGCAGCGGCGCAGTGAACACTGAAGCTTTCTTT	CASSGAVNTEAFF
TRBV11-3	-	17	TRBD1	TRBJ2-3	TGTGCCAGCAGCCCCTCCCCCGACAGGGGGCACGCAGATACGCAGTATTTT	CASSPSPDRGHADTQYF
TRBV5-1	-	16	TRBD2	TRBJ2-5	TGCGCCAGCAGCGCGAGCGGGACTAGCGGGCAAGAGACCCAGTACTTC	CASSASGTSGQETQYF
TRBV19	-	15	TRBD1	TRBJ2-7	TGTGCCAGTAGTCAAGCCGACAGGGTCCCCTACGAGCAGTACTTC	CASSQADRVPYEQYF
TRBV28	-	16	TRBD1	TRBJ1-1	TGTGCCAGCAGTTTATCGGGACAGGGGGTATCCACTGAAGCTTTCTTT	CASSLSGQGVSTEAFF
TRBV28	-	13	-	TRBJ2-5	TGTGCCAGCATTAGTGGGGGCTCGGAGACCCAGTACTTC	CASISGGSETQYF
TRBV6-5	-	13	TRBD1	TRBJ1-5	TGTGCCAGCAGCAAGGACAGGGATCAGCCCCAGCATTTT	CASSKDRDQPQHF